This T cell receptor beta chain was documented in a study of patients and donors after allogeneic stem cell transplantation. From the RT-PCR reads, TCRdb called clonotypes with MiXCR, one entry per CDR3 protein. The sample shows some 87,000 distinct CDR3 sequences, around 48% of them seen only once. V lost 6 bases, J lost 8 bases, and 16 bases lay in between. The CDR3 has 13 amino acids. Germline V gene lookup returns CDR1 DFQATT and CDR2 SNEGSKA (reference sequence). This clonotype was seen only a few times. Input material: blood, either unsorted or a sorted T cell fraction (not recorded which). This receptor was identified in a human donor who was either an allogeneic HSCT recipient or a stem cell or donor lymphocyte infusion donor (not recorded which). It is not recorded whose cells these are; they may come from a transplant donor. The rearrangement uses TRBV20-1 and TRBJ1-4; no reliable D call. CDR3: CSAEGPTGEKLFF. In DNA, the CDR3 is TGCAGTGCCGAGGGCCCCACGGGGGAAAAACTGTTTTTT.